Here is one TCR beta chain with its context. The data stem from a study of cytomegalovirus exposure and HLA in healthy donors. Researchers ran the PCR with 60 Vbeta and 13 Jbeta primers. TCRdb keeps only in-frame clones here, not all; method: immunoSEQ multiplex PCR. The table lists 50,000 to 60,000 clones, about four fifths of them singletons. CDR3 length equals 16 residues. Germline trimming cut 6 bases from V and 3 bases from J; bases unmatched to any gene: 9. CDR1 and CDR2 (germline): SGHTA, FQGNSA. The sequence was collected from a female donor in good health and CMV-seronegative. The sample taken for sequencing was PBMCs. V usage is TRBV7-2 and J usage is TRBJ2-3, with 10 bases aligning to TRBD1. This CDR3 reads CASSRRDRGFTDTQYF. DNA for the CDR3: TGTGCCAGCAGTCGAAGGGACAGGGGTTTTACAGATACGCAGTATTTT.